This T cell receptor (beta chain) is from a study of cytomegalovirus exposure and HLA in healthy donors. As for the study in general: Previous work identified 95 million to 140 million unique TCR beta sequences from 150 million to 200 million T cells.

V shed 4 bases, J shed 8 bases, and the junction held 9 bases outside the gene matches. Looked up from germline, CDR1 is SGHRS and CDR2 is YFSETQ. The CDR3 covers 15 residues. PCR used 60 Vbeta primers and 13 Jbeta primers. Sequencing was performed with immunoSEQ multiplex PCR; in TCRdb, only in-frame clones are kept and a portion is missing. The sample includes some 150,000 clones, 70% to 80% of them seen just once. The study, taken as a whole, reports: Indistinguishable V segments, including TRBV6-2 and TRBV6-3, were excluded. In vitro checks showed that a few CMV-associated chains really do target CMV antigens.

A remark on this clone: Its cognate antigen is unknown.

This sequence originates from a man aged 18 to 29 in good health and CMV-seronegative. Sample: PBMCs. V gene TRBV5-1 combines with J gene TRBJ1-4, with 9 bases identical to TRBD1. The CDR3 loop is CASSIRDRAGEKLFF. The DNA for the CDR3 is TGCGCCAGCAGCATCCGGGACAGGGCGGGCGAAAAACTGTTTTTT.